This T cell receptor beta chain was documented in a study of regulatory dendritic cells for organ transplantation. As regards this clone: The antigen is not known. At the DNA level, this CDR3 is encoded by other sequences in the same sample as well.

Clones were read by immunoSEQ multiplex PCR, and TCRdb kept only the in-frame ones, dropping some. The sample lists tens of thousands of clones; 75% to 95% were seen once. Study observations and caveats: Memory CD8+ clonal expansion seemed more limited with regulatory than mature dendritic cells.

From germline, CDR1 is MNHEY and CDR2 SMNVEV (reference sequence). This CDR3 has 13 residues. The V end lost 5 bases, the J end lost 2 bases, and 10 bases lay between the germline ends. Memory T cells were CD45RO+, naive were CD45RA+, sorted by FACS. Sequencing input: naive CD8+ T cells from blood. Subset noted: CD45RA+ naive T cells. The clonotype originates from a human donor in good health. V usage is TRBV27 and J usage is TRBJ2-7; D possibly corresponds to TRBD2 (5 bases). For the CDR3, the DNA is TGTGCCAGCAGTAGAGACGGGACCTACGAGCAGTACTTC. It translates to CASSRDGTYEQYF.